This T cell receptor (beta chain) was identified during a study of T-cell memory formation after mild COVID-19. Looking at the study overall: TCR clusters showed largely donor specificity. Overall study findings and caveats: Clones contracting over day 15 to 85 were CD4/CD8 balanced, with later expanders leaning CD4+.

This clonotype was detected a few times. As yet, its antigen is unknown. TCRdb processed the 5' RACE reads anew with MiXCR; each CDR3 protein has one entry. This table has about 360,000 distinct CDR3 sequences, under 15% appearing once. The germline V gene has CDR1 LGHNA and CDR2 YNFKEQ. This CDR3 is built from 15 residues. V was clipped by 3 bases and J by 9 bases; unmatched bases: 9. Sample: PBMCs or a T cell subset sorted from them (not recorded which). The sequence was obtained from a man between 18 and 29 years old who had mild COVID-19 (a few samples of this study predate the infection). Cell type and time point are not known. This chain links TRBV4-2 with TRBJ2-1; TRBD1 aligns across 9 bases. This CDR3 reads CASSHIQGAHSEQFF. The CDR3 DNA is TGTGCCAGCAGCCACATACAGGGGGCGCATTCTGAGCAGTTCTTC.